The 27 T cell receptor beta chains reported below all come from one sample, sequenced in a study of CD8+CD57+ T cells in acquired aplastic anemia. TCR beta VDJ and CDR3 profiles were obtained from a genomic DNA template. One entry per CDR3 protein, called by TCRdb with MiXCR from the reads. The sample has 250,000 to 300,000 distinct CDR3 sequences; 45% to 65% are singletons. All patients picked for sequencing had shown, by flow cytometry, an expansion of CD8+CD57+ cells. The material sequenced was sorted CD4+, CD8+, or CD8+CD57+ T cells (not recorded which) from PBMCs. Receptor source: a human donor with aplastic anemia.

The chain joins TRBV5-6 to TRBJ2-7, with 8 nucleotides matching TRBD1. The CDR3 consists of 16 residues. In germline, CDR1 is SGHDT, CDR2 YYEEEE. With 0 bases clipped from V and 3 bases from J, the junction kept 8 bases outside the gene matches. The CDR3 region has the DNA TGTGCCAGCAGCTTGGGATGGAGGACAGGGAACTACGAGCAGTACTTC. It codes for CASSLGWRTGNYEQYF.

Only a few counts were recorded for this clonotype. The rearrangement links TRBV18 to TRBJ1-3; TRBD1 might be the D (5 bases). Per the germline V gene, CDR1 is KGHSH and CDR2 is LQKENI. V lost 6 bases to trimming and J lost 0 bases, with 12 bases between them. The CDR3 is 15 amino acids. This CDR3 is CASSGQGVSGNTIYF. The CDR3 DNA follows: TGTGCCAGCTCCGGGCAAGGGGTCTCTGGAAACACCATATATTTT.

This chain connects TRBV24-1 to TRBJ2-7; D is perhaps TRBD1 (6 bases). CDR3 length: 14 amino acids. CDR1 KGHDR and CDR2 SFDVKD come from the germline V gene. V was clipped by 2 bases and J by 3 bases, with 10 bases between them. The CDR3 reads CATSDSDSHYEQYF. The CDR3 nucleotides are TGTGCCACCAGTGATTCGGACAGTCACTACGAGCAGTACTTC.

There are many counts of this clonotype. V gene TRBV7-2 combines with J gene TRBJ2-7, with D possibly being TRBD2 (5 bases). This CDR3 has 12 amino acids. V lost 5 bases, J lost 6 bases, and 11 bases lay in between. The V gene's germline CDR1 is SGHTA and CDR2 FQGNSA. CDR3 sequence reads: CASSQRRGEQYF. In DNA, the CDR3 is TGTGCCAGCAGCCAGCGACGGGGCGAGCAGTACTTC. Using reference TRBV7-2 and TRBJ2-7 for the parts outside the CDR3, the full variable domain is GAGVSQSPSNKVTEKGKDVELRCDPISGHTALYWYRQSLGQGLEFLIYFQGNSAPDKSGLPSDRFSAERTGGSVSTLTIQRTQQEDSAVYLCASSQRRGEQYFGPGTRLTVT.

At least ten counts were recorded for this clonotype. V usage is TRBV7-9 and J usage is TRBJ2-2, with a tentative D call TRBD2 (6 bases). The CDR3 contains 15 residues. The V gene's germline CDR1 is SEHNR and CDR2 FQNEAQ (reference sequence). The V end lost 3 bases, the J end lost 6 bases, and 14 bases lay between the germline ends. CDR3 coding DNA: TGTGCCAGCAGCTTTTCAAGTGGGAGGCCCGGGGAGCTGTTTTTT. Translating it yields CASSFSSGRPGELFF.

There are a few counts of this clonotype. The chain is built from TRBV24-1 and TRBJ2-5, with 9 bases that match TRBD2. The length of the CDR3 is 15 residues. Losses at the gene ends were 3 bases for V and 2 bases for J; bases not matched to a gene: 3. The V gene's germline CDR1 is KGHDR and CDR2 SFDVKD. The CDR3 sequence: CATSDRLAGQETQYF. The CDR3 DNA sequence: TGTGCCACCAGTGATCGCCTAGCGGGACAAGAGACCCAGTACTTC.

The chain recombines TRBV12-3 or TRBV12-4 with TRBJ1-4; TRBD1 matches at 8 bases. V lost 4 bases and J lost 7; bases outside the gene matches: 5. This CDR3 has 14 amino acids. Here the CDR3 reads CASSSDREGEKLFF. CDR3 bases: TGTGCCAGCAGTTCGGACAGGGAGGGTGAAAAACTGTTTTTT.

The chain couples TRBV29-1 to TRBJ1-4, with D possibly being TRBD1 (5 bases). V lost 5 bases, J lost 7 bases, and 11 bases lay in between. Germline CDR1 and CDR2: SQVTM and ANQGSEA. The CDR3 totals 12 residues. The CDR3 bases are TGCAGCGTTTCCGGGGGAGGTGAAAAACTGTTTTTT. It yields the protein CSVSGGGEKLFF.

This clonotype appeared once. The rearrangement links TRBV12-3 or TRBV12-4 to TRBJ2-5; D uncertain. The CDR3 spans 13 residues. The germline V and J ends were trimmed by 3 bases and 9 bases, with 14 bases remaining between them. Here the CDR3 DNA reads TGTGCCAGCAGTTTCACCCAGACACAGCCCCAGTACTTC. Protein product: CASSFTQTQPQYF.

This clonotype has only a few counts. V is TRBV10-3 and J is TRBJ1-3; D not certain. Deletions cut 0 bases from V and 4 bases from J, with 7 bases between. Germline assignment: CDR1 ENHRY and CDR2 SYGVKD. The CDR3 is 14 residues long. In DNA form, the CDR3 reads TGTGCCATCAGTGAGTCTAATTTCGGAAACACCATATATTTT. Translating it yields CAISESNFGNTIYF.

This clonotype has ten or more counts. The chain carries TRBV12-3 or TRBV12-4 and TRBJ1-5; D uncertain. The CDR3 sequence is 15 residues long. The V end lost 2 bases, the J end lost 2 bases, and 10 bases lay between the germline ends. As DNA, the CDR3 is TGTGCCAGCAGTTTATCGCCGTCCGGCAATCAGCCCCAGCATTTT. This sequence encodes CASSLSPSGNQPQHF.

This clonotype came up many times. The chain joins TRBV27 to TRBJ1-5; weak D call: TRBD1 (5 bases). Germline lookup yields CDR1 MNHEY and CDR2 SMNVEV (reference sequence). The V gene lost 2 bases and the J gene lost 4 bases, with 9 bases spanning the gap. The CDR3 totals 14 residues. Written as DNA, the CDR3 is TGTGCCAGCAGTTTAGGGGCAGCAAATCAGCCCCAGCATTTT. Translated, it gives CASSLGAANQPQHF.

Only a few counts were recorded for this clonotype. The J gene is TRBJ2-5, the V gene TRBV12-3 or TRBV12-4; D remains ambiguous. V was clipped by 6 bases and J by 2 bases, with 4 bases between them. The CDR3 is 11 residues long. The CDR3 region is CASSGQETQYF. The CDR3 DNA is TGTGCCAGCAGCGGGCAAGAGACCCAGTACTTC.

This sequence joins TRBV9 and TRBJ2-3; 10 positions match TRBD1. V trimming: 4 bases; J trimming: 5 bases; junction bases outside the gene matches: 7. Germline CDR1 and CDR2: SGDLS and YYNGEE. The CDR3 runs to 15 residues. The CDR3 DNA is TGTGCCAGCAGCAAGAGACAGGGGGCGGGAGATACGCAGTATTTT. This codes for CASSKRQGAGDTQYF.

This chain connects TRBV7-9 to TRBJ1-2, with unresolved D. V was shortened by 4 bases and J by 7 bases, with 13 bases between the two germline ends. This CDR3 has 13 amino acids. Germline CDR1 and CDR2: SEHNR and FQNEAQ (reference sequence). This CDR3 reads CASSSAAGPGYTF. The CDR3 nucleotides read TGTGCCAGCAGCTCCGCGGCCGGGCCTGGCTACACCTTC.

This clonotype occurred a few times. This clone may be a read error of a much larger clone one base away. This rearrangement joins TRBV19 to TRBJ2-1; D possibly corresponds to TRBD2 (5 bases). The CDR3 covers 13 residues. Germline V gene lookup returns CDR1 LNHDA and CDR2 SQIVND (reference sequence). Trimming took off 4 bases at V and 9 bases at J, with 13 bases between the two ends. The CDR3 nucleotides are TGTGCCAGTAGTACAGATCGTCGGGGTGAGCAGTTCTTC. Translated: CASSTDRRGEQFF.

The chain carries TRBV24-1 and TRBJ2-5, with D uncertain. The CDR3 runs to 13 residues. V was cut by 2 bases and J by 3 bases, with 6 bases left in between. The germline CDR1 and CDR2 sequences are KGHDR and SFDVKD. The chain's CDR3 is CATSDYDKETQYF. The CDR3 region has the DNA TGTGCCACCAGTGATTATGACAAAGAGACCCAGTACTTC.

Many counts were recorded for this clonotype. In DNA form, the CDR3 reads TGTGCCAGCAGCTTAGCCACAGGGGGGGGATCCTACAATGAGCAGTTCTTC. Translation: CASSLATGGGSYNEQFF. V usage is TRBV7-9 and J usage is TRBJ2-1; D is perhaps TRBD1 (8 bases). The ends were cut back, 0 bases at V and 1 base at J, with 13 bases in the middle. The germline V gene encodes CDR1 SEHNR and CDR2 FQNEAQ (reference sequence). The CDR3 consists of 17 residues.

J is TRBJ2-2 and V is TRBV19; D is possibly TRBD2 (6 bases). Germline CDR1 is LNHDA and CDR2 is SQIVND (reference sequence). The CDR3 runs 13 residues. Trimming left V 8 bases short and J 4 bases short, with 11 bases between. The CDR3 nucleotides are TGTGCCAGTTACGGGACTGTCACCGGGGAGCTGTTTTTT. Encoded protein: CASYGTVTGELFF.

The CDR3 reads CASSYRGVYEQYF. The CDR3 DNA is TGTGCCAGCTCGTACAGGGGAGTTTACGAGCAGTACTTC. The V gene is TRBV2, the J gene TRBJ2-7, with 7 bases aligning to TRBD1. This CDR3 region has 13 residues. V lost 8 bases and J lost 4; bases outside the gene matches: 8. The germline gives CDR1 SNHLY, CDR2 FYNNEI.

V and J are TRBV7-2 and TRBJ2-7; 8 nucleotides align to TRBD2. Germline V gene sequence: CDR1 SGHTA, CDR2 FQGNSA. Trimming took 1 base from V and 6 from J; bases not matched to a gene: 8. The CDR3 sequence is 15 residues long. The CDR3 loop is CASSLEPTGGREQYF. For the CDR3, the DNA is TGTGCCAGCAGCTTAGAGCCGACGGGGGGGCGCGAGCAGTACTTC. Looking up the rest from reference TRBV7-2 and TRBJ2-7 gives the full variable domain: GAGVSQSPSNKVTEKGKDVELRCDPISGHTALYWYRQSLGQGLEFLIYFQGNSAPDKSGLPSDRFSAERTGGSVSTLTIQRTQQEDSAVYLCASSLEPTGGREQYFGPGTRLTVT.

The chain combines TRBV10-3 with TRBJ1-6; 10 nucleotides match TRBD1. The V gene's germline CDR1 is ENHRY and CDR2 SYGVKD. Trimming removed 2 bases from V and 10 bases from J; junction bases left unmatched: 5. The CDR3 is 15 amino acids. CDR3 sequence: CAISEGTGVVSPLHF. In DNA form, the CDR3 reads TGTGCCATCAGTGAGGGGACAGGGGTCGTGTCACCCCTCCACTTT.

J is TRBJ1-2 and V is TRBV20-1; tentatively, D is TRBD1 (6 bases). CDR3 length: 13 amino acids. CDR1 and CDR2 (germline): DFQATT, SNEGSKA (reference sequence). Trimming removed 4 bases from V and 4 bases from J, with 13 bases in between. DNA for the CDR3: TGCAGTGCTAACGCAGGGGCTCTCTATGGCTACACCTTC. Translating gives CSANAGALYGYTF.

The V and J genes are TRBV5-1 and TRBJ2-5; D gene ambiguous. The CDR3 runs 15 residues. V was clipped by 3 bases and J by 0 bases, with 12 bases between them. Germline CDR1 is SGHRS and CDR2 is YFSETQ. In nucleotides, the CDR3 is TGCGCCAGCAGCTCGGACGGTACTAACCAAGAGACCCAGTACTTC. The encoded protein is CASSSDGTNQETQYF.

In its sample, this clonotype was seen many times. The genes are TRBV2 and TRBJ1-5; D perhaps matches TRBD1 (6 bases). Germline values: CDR1 SNHLY, CDR2 FYNNEI. The CDR3 runs 13 residues. Trimming took 1 base from V and 7 from J, leaving 8 bases between them. In DNA, the CDR3 is TGTGCCAGCAGTGAAGACAGGGAACAGCCCCAGCATTTT. Its protein is CASSEDREQPQHF.

This clonotype came up many times. This chain joins TRBV6-6 and TRBJ2-5; tentatively, D is TRBD1 (7 bases). There are 14 residues in the CDR3. V lost 10 bases to trimming and J lost 3 bases, with 18 bases between them. CDR1 is MNHNY, CDR2 SVGAGI, per germline (reference sequence). DNA for the CDR3: TGTGCCACAAGACAGGGAGGAACCAAAGAGACCCAGTACTTC. It codes for CATRQGGTKETQYF.

The chain joins TRBV5-1 to TRBJ2-7; TRBD1 agrees at 9 bases. The CDR3 sequence is 16 residues long. Trimming removed 3 bases from V and 1 base from J; junction bases left unmatched: 8. The germline V gene encodes CDR1 SGHRS and CDR2 YFSETQ. CDR3 coding DNA: TGCGCCAGCAGCTCGAGGACGGACAGGGGATCCTACGAGCAGTACTTC. Translation gives CASSSRTDRGSYEQYF.